One TCR beta chain is described in this entry. Its antigen is undetermined. Trimming shortened V by 3 bases and J by 2 bases, and 9 bases separated the two germline ends. The V gene's germline CDR1 is SGHNT and CDR2 YYREEE (reference sequence). This CDR3 has 13 amino acids. This sample is drawn from a study of cytomegalovirus exposure and HLA in healthy donors. PCR involved 60 Vbeta and 13 Jbeta primers. Assay: immunoSEQ multiplex PCR; the TCRdb copy retains only in-frame clones and omits some. The sample yields tens of thousands of clones, approximately 83% seen once. General study results and limits: Researchers reported in a later analysis that a missense DCLRE1C variant was tied to TCR beta V- and J-gene trimming. Cytomegalovirus association was listed for approximately 160 TCR beta chains. Earlier findings revealed that most TCR beta V segments proved productive either about 90% or about 30% of the time.

V usage is TRBV5-4 and J usage is TRBJ2-7, with D perhaps TRBD1 (6 bases). Source material: PBMCs. This sequence originates from a female donor in good health and CMV-seronegative. The CDR3 protein is CASSSGQTYEQYF. Written as DNA, the CDR3 is TGTGCCAGCAGCTCTGGACAGACCTACGAGCAGTACTTC. Using reference TRBV5-4 and TRBJ2-7 for the parts outside the CDR3, the full variable domain is ETGVTQSPTHLIKTRGQQVTLRCSSQSGHNTVSWYQQALGQGPQFIFQYYREEENGRGNFPPRFSGLQFPNYSSELNVNALELDDSALYLCASSSGQTYEQYFGPGTRLTVT.